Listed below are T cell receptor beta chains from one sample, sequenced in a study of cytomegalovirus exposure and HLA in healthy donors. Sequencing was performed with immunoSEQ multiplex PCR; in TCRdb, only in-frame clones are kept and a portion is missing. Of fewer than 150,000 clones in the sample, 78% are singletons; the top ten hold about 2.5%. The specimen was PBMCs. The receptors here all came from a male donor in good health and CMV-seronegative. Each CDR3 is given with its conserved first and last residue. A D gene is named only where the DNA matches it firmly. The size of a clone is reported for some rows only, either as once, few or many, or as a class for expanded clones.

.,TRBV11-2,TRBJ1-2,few,TGTGCCAGCAGCCCTGGGGCCGGGGGGGACTATGGCTACACCTTC,CASSPGAGGDYGYTF
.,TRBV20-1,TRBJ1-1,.,TGCAGTGCTCCTGACCCAGGCGCTTTCTTT,CSAPDPGAFF
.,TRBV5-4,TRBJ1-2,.,TGTGCCAGCAGCTTACCGGGACACAAGAACTATGGCTACCCCTTC,CASSLPGHKNYGYPF
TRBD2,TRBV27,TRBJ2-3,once,TGTGCCAGCAGCACCACTGGGCTAGCGGAAGCCACAGATACGCAGTATTTT,CASSTTGLAEATDTQYF
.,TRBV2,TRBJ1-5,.,TGTGCCAGCAGACGTGGTGCAGGGCGTGGGCCCCAGCATTTT,CASRRGAGRGPQHF
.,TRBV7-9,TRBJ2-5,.,TGTGCCAGCAGCCTCGCACAGGGTTTTGAGACCCAGTACTTC,CASSLAQGFETQYF
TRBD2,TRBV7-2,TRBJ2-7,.,TGTGCCAGCAGCTTAGGGGGTTGGGCGGGGGGTGACGAGCAGTACTTC,CASSLGGWAGGDEQYF
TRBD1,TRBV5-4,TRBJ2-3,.,TGTGCCAGCAGCATAGACAGGGGGCGCACAGATACGCAGTATTTT,CASSIDRGRTDTQYF
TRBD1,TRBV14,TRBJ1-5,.,TGTGCCAGCAGCCGACAGGGATGGAATCAGCCCCAGCATTTT,CASSRQGWNQPQHF
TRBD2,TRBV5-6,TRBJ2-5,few,TGTGCCAGCAGCTTTCTTCAGCTAGCGGGAGAAGAGACCCAGTACTTC,CASSFLQLAGEETQYF
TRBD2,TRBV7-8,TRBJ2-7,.,TGTGCCAGCAGCTTAGGGACTAGCGGGAGCGAGCAGTACTTC,CASSLGTSGSEQYF
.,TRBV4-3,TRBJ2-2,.,TGCGCCAGCAGCCAAGTTTTGGGCGGGGTTGGAGGCACCGGGGAGCTGTTTTTT,CASSQVLGGVGGTGELFF
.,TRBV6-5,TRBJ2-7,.,TGTGCCAGCAGTTACTCCGTCCAGGGGCAGAGGGAGCAGTACTTC,CASSYSVQGQREQYF
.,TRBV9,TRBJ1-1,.,TGTGCCAGCAGCTGGGAGGGAACGAACACTGAAGCTTTCTTT,CASSWEGTNTEAFF
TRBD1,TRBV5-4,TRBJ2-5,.,TGTGCCAGCAGCTTAGGGGGCGCGGTGGAGACCCAGTACTTC,CASSLGGAVETQYF
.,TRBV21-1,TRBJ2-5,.,TGTGCCAGCAGCAAAGAGGCTAGCGGGACGGAGACCCAGTACTTC,CASSKEASGTETQYF
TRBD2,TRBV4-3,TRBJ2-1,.,TGCGCCAGCAGCGCTTCCGGGACTAGCGGGATCGAGCAGTTCTTC,CASSASGTSGIEQFF
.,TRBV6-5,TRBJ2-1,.,TGTGCCAGCAGTTACTCGACTTCCGGTTCCTATGAGCAGTTCTTC,CASSYSTSGSYEQFF
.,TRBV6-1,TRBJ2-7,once,TGTGCCACCACAGGGCTCCTGCGGTACGAGCAGTACTTC,CATTGLLRYEQYF
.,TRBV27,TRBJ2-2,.,TGTGCCAGCAGTTACAGGGCTCTGTCTTCTACCGGGGAGCTGTTTTTT,CASSYRALSSTGELFF
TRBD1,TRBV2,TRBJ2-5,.,TGTGCCAGCAGTGGGTGGGACAGGGGAACAGAGACCCAGTACTTC,CASSGWDRGTETQYF
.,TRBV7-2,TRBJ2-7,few,TGTGCCAGCAGCTTAGGGGCCGCGAGCTCCTACGAGCAGTACTTC,CASSLGAASSYEQYF
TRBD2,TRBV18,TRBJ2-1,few,TGTGCCAGCTCACCACCGGGGACTAGATACAATGAGCAGTTCTTC,CASSPPGTRYNEQFF
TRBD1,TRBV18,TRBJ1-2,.,TGTGCCAGCTCACCATTCGGGACAGGGGAGGACGGCTACACCTTC,CASSPFGTGEDGYTF
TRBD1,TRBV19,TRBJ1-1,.,TGTGCCAGTAGTATTGGGTTAGGGCAGGGGGCTTTTCGGACTGAAGCTTTCTTT,CASSIGLGQGAFRTEAFF
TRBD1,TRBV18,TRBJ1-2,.,TGTGCCAGCTCACCGGACAGGCCGTCCTATGGCTACACCTTC,CASSPDRPSYGYTF
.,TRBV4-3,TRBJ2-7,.,TGCGCCAGCAGCCAAGGACTTTCGAACTCCTACGAGCAGTACTTC,CASSQGLSNSYEQYF
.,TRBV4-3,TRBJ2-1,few,TGCGCCAGCAGCCTCGTGAGGGGAGGGGGTGAGCAGTTCTTC,CASSLVRGGGEQFF
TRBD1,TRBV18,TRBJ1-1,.,TGTGCCAGCTCCCGCGGGACAGGCCAGAACACTGAAGCTTTCTTT,CASSRGTGQNTEAFF
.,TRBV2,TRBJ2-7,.,TGTGCCAGCAGTACTTTAGGACTTGCGTCCTACGAGCAGTACTTC,CASSTLGLASYEQYF
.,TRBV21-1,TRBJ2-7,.,TGTGCCAGCAGCAAAGCTAGCGGGAGGACCAACGAGCAGTACTTC,CASSKASGRTNEQYF
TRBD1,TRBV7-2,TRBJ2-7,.,TGTGCCAGCAGCTCCCTGTCACGCCTGACAGGGGGCGGGGCTCTCGAGCAGTACTTC,CASSSLSRLTGGGALEQYF
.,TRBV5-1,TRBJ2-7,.,TGCGCCAGCAGCCGGACGGGGGACGGCCCCTACGAGCAGTACTTC,CASSRTGDGPYEQYF
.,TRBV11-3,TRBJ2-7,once,TGTGCCAGCAGCTTAGCCCCTAGCCACGAGCAGTACTTC,CASSLAPSHEQYF
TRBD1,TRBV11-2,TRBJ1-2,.,TGTGCCAGCAGCTTAGCTGCAGGGGGCTACTATGGCTACACCTTC,CASSLAAGGYYGYTF
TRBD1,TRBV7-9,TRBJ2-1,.,TGTTCCAGCAGCCCAACCACAGGGGGACAAAACAATGAGCAGTTCTTC,CSSSPTTGGQNNEQFF
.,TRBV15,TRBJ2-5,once,TGTGCCACCAGCAGCCCTAGCGAAGAGACCCAGTACTTC,CATSSPSEETQYF